These 13 T cell receptor beta chains came from one sample sequenced in a study of blood T cell repertoires in COVID-19. Libraries were prepared by immunoSEQ multiplex PCR; TCRdb keeps only in-frame clonotypes and omits some of them. The profile shows about 130,000 clones, roughly 80% of them singletons. Sequencing input: peripheral blood. The receptors here all came from a man aged 55-75 years who had recovered from COVID-19.

This chain joins TRBV11-1 and TRBJ1-1; D gene unclear. Trimming left V 6 bases short and J 0 bases short, with 14 bases between. The CDR3 consists of 15 residues. CDR1 is SGHAT, CDR2 FQDESV, per germline (reference sequence). The CDR3 DNA reads TGTGCCAGCAGGTCATGGCCGGGGTTGAACACTGAAGCTTTCTTT. This gives the protein CASRSWPGLNTEAFF.

This clone was detected a few times. This rearrangement joins TRBV5-1 to TRBJ2-1, with 7 bases aligning to TRBD1. Trimming at V came to 4 bases and at J to 4 bases, leaving 17 bases not matched to a gene. CDR1 and CDR2 from the germline V gene are SGHRS and YFSETQ. This CDR3 is 18 amino acids long. As DNA, the CDR3 is TGCGCCAGCAGCCCCGGAAGCGTAACCGGGACAGCTTACAATGAGCAGTTCTTC. Translation: CASSPGSVTGTAYNEQFF.

This clone was detected ten times or more. This chain uses TRBV5-5 with TRBJ2-7; D gene uncertain. The V end was cut by 1 base, the J end by 5 bases, with 16 bases between. Germline V gene lookup returns CDR1 SGHKS and CDR2 YYEKEE (reference sequence). The CDR3 is 15 amino acids. CDR3 region: CASSLTGQSVDEQYF. The CDR3 nucleotides read TGTGCCAGCAGCTTGACGGGTCAGTCGGTCGACGAGCAGTACTTC.

This clone was detected a few times. The V call is TRBV4-1, the J call TRBJ2-7, with 9 bases identical to TRBD2. Germline assignment: CDR1 MGHRA and CDR2 YSYEKL. Losses at the gene ends were 4 bases for V and 2 bases for J; bases not matched to a gene: 9. This CDR3 comprises 16 residues. In DNA, the CDR3 is TGCGCCAGCAGCCCAGCCCGGGGCGGGAGGGCCTACGAGCAGTACTTC. It is translated as CASSPARGGRAYEQYF.

The chain recombines TRBV28 with TRBJ2-7, with D perhaps TRBD2 (5 bases). CDR3 length equals 14 residues. With 3 bases removed from V and 7 bases from J, the gap between germline ends came to 16 bases. Germline V gives CDR1 MDHEN, CDR2 SYDVKM. As DNA, the CDR3 is TGTGCCAGCAGTTTGGGAGTACACCTAGGGGAGCAGTACTTC. Translated: CASSLGVHLGEQYF.

To note about this clone: At the DNA level, this CDR3 is encoded by other sequences in the same sample as well. The CDR3 region has the DNA TGTGCCATCAGTGAGTCGAACACTGGGGCAGAGACCCAGTACTTC. Translated, it gives CAISESNTGAETQYF. V and J are TRBV10-3 and TRBJ2-5; D is possibly TRBD1 (5 bases). The V gene lost 0 bases and the J gene lost 4 bases, with 12 bases spanning the gap. This CDR3 is 15 amino acids long. Germline lookup yields CDR1 ENHRY and CDR2 SYGVKD.

The chain couples TRBV7-2 to TRBJ2-3; TRBD2 is a possible D gene (7 bases). Germline V lookup: CDR1 SGHTA, CDR2 FQGNSA. The CDR3 is made up of 16 amino acids. V was clipped by 5 bases and J by 3 bases, with 18 bases between them. DNA of the CDR3: TGTGCCAGCAGCCCGCCGGGGGGCGGGGTTACAGATACGCAGTATTTT. The encoded protein is CASSPPGGGVTDTQYF.

DNA of the CDR3: TGTGCCAGCAGCCCCCGACAGGTCTACGAGCAGTACTTC. Its translation: CASSPRQVYEQYF. This rearrangement joins TRBV14 to TRBJ2-7, with D possibly being TRBD1 (6 bases). V was clipped by 4 bases and J by 3 bases, with 10 bases between them. Germline V CDR1 and CDR2: SGHDN, FVKESK. This CDR3 region has 13 residues.

The V and J genes are TRBV27 and TRBJ1-2, with D perhaps TRBD1 (5 bases). This CDR3 has 14 residues. V lost 5 bases and J 6 bases, leaving 16 bases between the germline ends. In germline, CDR1 is MNHEY, CDR2 SMNVEV (reference sequence). The CDR3 sequence: CASSPQGLSDGYTF. CDR3 bases: TGTGCCAGCAGTCCCCAGGGCTTGAGTGATGGCTACACCTTC.

This sequence joins TRBV5-1 and TRBJ2-7; possibly TRBD1 for D (5 bases). CDR1 is SGHRS, CDR2 YFSETQ, per germline. Trimming took off 4 bases at V and 4 bases at J, with 21 bases between the two ends. The CDR3 runs to 16 residues. The CDR3 loop is CASSLEQDRVYYEQYF. CDR3 coding DNA: TGCGCCAGCAGCCTAGAACAGGACCGAGTTTATTACGAGCAGTACTTC.

V gene TRBV5-4 combines with J gene TRBJ1-3, with 7 bases lining up with TRBD1. The germline gives CDR1 SGHNT, CDR2 YYREEE (reference sequence). V lost 0 bases to trimming and J lost 4 bases; unmatched junction nucleotides: 4. The CDR3 extends over 15 amino acids. This CDR3 is CASSLGTGIGNTIYF. The CDR3 nucleotides read TGTGCCAGCAGCTTGGGGACAGGAATAGGAAACACCATATATTTT.

The V gene is TRBV18, the J gene TRBJ1-4; no clear D. V was shortened by 4 bases and J by 0 bases, with 21 bases between the two germline ends. The length of the CDR3 is 19 residues. The germline V gene encodes CDR1 KGHSH and CDR2 LQKENI. The CDR3: CASSRARPSALATNEKLFF. CDR3 nucleotide sequence: TGTGCCAGCTCACGCGCCCGACCTTCAGCTCTAGCAACTAATGAAAAACTGTTTTTT. Variable domain in full (rest from reference TRBV18 and TRBJ1-4): NAGVMQNPRHLVRRRGQEARLRCSPMKGHSHVYWYRQLPEEGLKFMVYLQKENIIDESGMPKERFSAEFPKEGPSILRIQQVVRGDSAAYFCASSRARPSALATNEKLFFGSGTQLSVL.

The chain is built from TRBV7-2 and TRBJ2-3, with D maybe TRBD1 (9 bases). The CDR3 is 16 amino acids. CDR1 SGHTA and CDR2 FQGNSA come from the germline V gene. The V end lost 4 bases, the J end lost 4 bases, and 18 bases lay between the germline ends. The CDR3 reads CASSSGGTGMPDTQYF. The CDR3 DNA is TGTGCCAGCAGCTCGGGGGGGACAGGGATGCCAGATACGCAGTATTTT.